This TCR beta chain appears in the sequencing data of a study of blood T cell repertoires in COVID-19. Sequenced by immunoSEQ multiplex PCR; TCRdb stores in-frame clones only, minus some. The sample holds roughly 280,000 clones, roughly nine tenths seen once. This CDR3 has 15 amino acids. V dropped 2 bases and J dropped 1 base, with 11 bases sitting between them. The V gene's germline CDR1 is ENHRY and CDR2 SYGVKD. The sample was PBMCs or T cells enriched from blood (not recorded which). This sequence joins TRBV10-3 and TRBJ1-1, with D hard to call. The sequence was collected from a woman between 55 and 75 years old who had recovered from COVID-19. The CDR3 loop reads CAISEGGPWNTEAFF. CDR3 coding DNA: TGTGCCATCAGTGAGGGCGGGCCCTGGAACACTGAAGCTTTCTTT.